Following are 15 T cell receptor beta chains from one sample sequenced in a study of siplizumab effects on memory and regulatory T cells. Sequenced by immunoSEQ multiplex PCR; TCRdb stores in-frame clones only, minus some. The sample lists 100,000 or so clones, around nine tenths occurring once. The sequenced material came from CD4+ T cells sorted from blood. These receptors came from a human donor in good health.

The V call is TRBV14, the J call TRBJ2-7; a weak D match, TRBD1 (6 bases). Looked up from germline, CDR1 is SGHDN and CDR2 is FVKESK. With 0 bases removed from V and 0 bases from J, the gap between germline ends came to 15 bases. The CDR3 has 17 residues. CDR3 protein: CASSQDRSEGGSYEQYF. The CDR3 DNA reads TGTGCCAGCAGCCAAGATAGAAGCGAAGGGGGCTCCTACGAGCAGTACTTC.

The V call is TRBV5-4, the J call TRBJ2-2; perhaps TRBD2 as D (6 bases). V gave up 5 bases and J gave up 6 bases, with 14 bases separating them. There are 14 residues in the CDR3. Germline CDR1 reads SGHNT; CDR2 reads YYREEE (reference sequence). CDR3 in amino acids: CASSPEWRAGELFF. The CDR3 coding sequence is TGTGCCAGCAGTCCCGAATGGAGGGCCGGGGAGCTGTTTTTT.

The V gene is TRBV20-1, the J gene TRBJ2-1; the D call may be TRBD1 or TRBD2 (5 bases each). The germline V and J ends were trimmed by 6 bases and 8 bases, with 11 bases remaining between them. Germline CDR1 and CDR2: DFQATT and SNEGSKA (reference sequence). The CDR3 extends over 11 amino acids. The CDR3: CSAHRDHEQFF. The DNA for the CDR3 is TGCAGTGCCCATCGGGACCATGAGCAGTTCTTC.

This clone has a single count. CDR3 sequence reads: CASSPLGDPKTNYGYTF. Here the CDR3 DNA reads TGTGCCAGCTCACCCTTGGGAGACCCAAAAACTAACTATGGCTACACCTTC. The chain is built from TRBV18 and TRBJ1-2; D call uncertain. V lost 3 bases to trimming and J lost 0 bases, with 17 bases between them. The germline CDR1 and CDR2 sequences are KGHSH and LQKENI. CDR3 size: 17 residues.

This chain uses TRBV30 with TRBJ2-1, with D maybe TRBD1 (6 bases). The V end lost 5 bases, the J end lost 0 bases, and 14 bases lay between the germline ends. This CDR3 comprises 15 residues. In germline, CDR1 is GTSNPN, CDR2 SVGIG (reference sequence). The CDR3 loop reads CAWRGQLSSYNEQFF. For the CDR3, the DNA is TGTGCCTGGCGAGGACAGCTTAGCTCCTACAATGAGCAGTTCTTC.

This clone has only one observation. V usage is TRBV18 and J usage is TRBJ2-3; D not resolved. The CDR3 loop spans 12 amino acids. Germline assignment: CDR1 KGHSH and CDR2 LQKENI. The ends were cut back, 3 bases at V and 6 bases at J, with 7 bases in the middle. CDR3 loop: CASSPSWDTQYF. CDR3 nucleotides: TGTGCCAGCTCACCCAGTTGGGATACGCAGTATTTT.

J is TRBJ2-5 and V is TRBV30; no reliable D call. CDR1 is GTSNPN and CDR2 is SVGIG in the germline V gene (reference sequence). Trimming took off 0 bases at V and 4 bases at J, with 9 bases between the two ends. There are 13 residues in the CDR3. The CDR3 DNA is TGTGCCTGGAGTGTACTCGTGGGAGAGACCCAGTACTTC. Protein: CAWSVLVGETQYF.

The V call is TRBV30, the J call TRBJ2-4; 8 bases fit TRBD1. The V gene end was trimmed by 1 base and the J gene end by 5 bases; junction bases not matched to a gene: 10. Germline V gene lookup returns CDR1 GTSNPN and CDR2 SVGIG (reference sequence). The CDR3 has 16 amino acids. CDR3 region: CAWSATTGTGENIQYF. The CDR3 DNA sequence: TGTGCCTGGAGTGCCACAACCGGGACAGGAGAAAACATTCAGTACTTC.

The CDR3 nucleotides are TGTGCCAGCTCACCGCTCGGTCACACTGAAGCTTTCTTT. As protein: CASSPLGHTEAFF. The chain has TRBV18 and TRBJ1-1; D call uncertain. The CDR3 length is 13 residues. From germline, CDR1 is KGHSH and CDR2 LQKENI. Trimming left V 3 bases short and J 3 bases short, with 8 bases between.

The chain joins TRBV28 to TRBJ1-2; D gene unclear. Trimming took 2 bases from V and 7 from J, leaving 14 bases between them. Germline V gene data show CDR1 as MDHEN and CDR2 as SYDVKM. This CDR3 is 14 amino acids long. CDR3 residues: CASSLRNEKGGYTF. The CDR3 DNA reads TGTGCCAGCAGTTTACGGAACGAGAAGGGTGGCTACACCTTC.

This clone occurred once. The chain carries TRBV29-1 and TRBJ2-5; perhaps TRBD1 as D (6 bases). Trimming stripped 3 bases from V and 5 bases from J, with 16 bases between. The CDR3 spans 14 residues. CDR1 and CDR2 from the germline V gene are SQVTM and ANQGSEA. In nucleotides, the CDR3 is TGCAGCGTTGAGAAGGGAGTGCAGGGGGAGACCCAGTACTTC. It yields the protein CSVEKGVQGETQYF.

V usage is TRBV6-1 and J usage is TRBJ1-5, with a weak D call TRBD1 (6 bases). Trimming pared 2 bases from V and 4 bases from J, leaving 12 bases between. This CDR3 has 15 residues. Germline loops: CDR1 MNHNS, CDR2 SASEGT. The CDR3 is CASSEQGRRNQPQHF. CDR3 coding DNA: TGTGCCAGCAGTGAACAGGGGAGAAGGAATCAGCCCCAGCATTTT.

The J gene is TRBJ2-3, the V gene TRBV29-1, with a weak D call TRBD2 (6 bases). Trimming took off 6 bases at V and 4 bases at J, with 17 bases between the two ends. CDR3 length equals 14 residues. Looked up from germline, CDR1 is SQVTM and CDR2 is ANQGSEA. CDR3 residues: CSVTSSSGADTQYF. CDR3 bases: TGCAGCGTGACTTCTTCCTCGGGGGCAGATACGCAGTATTTT.

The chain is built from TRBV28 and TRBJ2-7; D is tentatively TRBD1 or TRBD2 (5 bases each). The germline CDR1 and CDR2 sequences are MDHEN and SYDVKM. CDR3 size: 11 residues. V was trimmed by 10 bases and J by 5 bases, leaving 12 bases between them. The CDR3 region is CATVGGNEQYF. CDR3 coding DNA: TGTGCCACCGTTGGGGGAAACGAGCAGTACTTC.

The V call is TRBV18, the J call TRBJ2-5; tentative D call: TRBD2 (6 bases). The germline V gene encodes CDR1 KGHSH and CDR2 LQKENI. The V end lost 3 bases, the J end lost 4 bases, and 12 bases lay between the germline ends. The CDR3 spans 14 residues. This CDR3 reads CASSPQGGAETQYF. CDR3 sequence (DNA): TGTGCCAGCTCACCTCAGGGCGGGGCAGAGACCCAGTACTTC.